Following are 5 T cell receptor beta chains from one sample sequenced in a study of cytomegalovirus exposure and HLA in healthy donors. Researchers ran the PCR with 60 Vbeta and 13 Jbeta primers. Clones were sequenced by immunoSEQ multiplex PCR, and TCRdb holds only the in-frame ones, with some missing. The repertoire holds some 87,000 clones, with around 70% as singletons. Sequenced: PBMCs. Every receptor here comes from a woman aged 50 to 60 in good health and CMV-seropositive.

The CDR3 sequence: CASSPGGSNLYEQYF. CDR3 bases: TGTGCCAGCTCACCAGGGGGGTCCAACCTCTACGAGCAGTACTTC. This chain joins TRBV18 and TRBJ2-7; D might be TRBD2 (6 bases). Germline V gene sequence: CDR1 KGHSH, CDR2 LQKENI. V was cut by 2 bases and J by 3 bases, with 14 bases left in between. The CDR3 extends over 15 amino acids.

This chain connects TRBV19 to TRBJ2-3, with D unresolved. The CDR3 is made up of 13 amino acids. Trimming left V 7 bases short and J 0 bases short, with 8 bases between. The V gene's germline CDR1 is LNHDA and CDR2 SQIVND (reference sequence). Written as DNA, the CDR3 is TGTGCCAGTAAAATCCCGAGCACAGATACGCAGTATTTT. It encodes CASKIPSTDTQYF.

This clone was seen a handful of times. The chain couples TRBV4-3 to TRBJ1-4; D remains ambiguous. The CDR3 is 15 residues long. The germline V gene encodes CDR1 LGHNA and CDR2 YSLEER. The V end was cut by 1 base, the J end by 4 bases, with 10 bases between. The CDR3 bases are TGCGCCAGCAGCCAAGCCCGCGGCTATAATGAAAAACTGTTTTTT. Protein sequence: CASSQARGYNEKLFF.

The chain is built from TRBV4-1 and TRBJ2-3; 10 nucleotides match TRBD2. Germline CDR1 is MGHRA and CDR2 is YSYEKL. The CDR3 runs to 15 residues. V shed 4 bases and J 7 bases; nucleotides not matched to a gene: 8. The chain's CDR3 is CASSPTLAGENTQYF. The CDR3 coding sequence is TGCGCCAGCAGCCCTACCCTAGCGGGAGAAAATACGCAGTATTTT.

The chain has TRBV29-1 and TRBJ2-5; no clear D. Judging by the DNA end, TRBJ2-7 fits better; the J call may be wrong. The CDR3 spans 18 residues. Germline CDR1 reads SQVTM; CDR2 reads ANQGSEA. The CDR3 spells CSVVSSNPGAHLSYEQYF. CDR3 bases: TGCAGCGTTGTCAGTTCGAATCCCGGAGCCCACCTTTCCTACGAGCAGTACTTC.